Shown below are 20 T cell receptor beta chains from a single sample sequenced in a study of shared clonotypes between healthy human individuals. The repertoire was sequenced with immunoSEQ multiplex PCR; TCRdb's copy has only in-frame clones and lacks some. The data hold fewer than 550,000 clones, with over 75% observed a single time. The sample was PBMCs. Receptor source: a woman between 40 and 50 years old in good health. Some clones in this sample may be carry-over from other donors' samples.

The rearrangement uses TRBV9 and TRBJ2-7; the match to TRBD1 covers 8 bases. The junction had 7 bases not matched to a gene; V was cut back by 3 bases and J by 5 bases. The CDR3 is 14 residues long. The germline V gene encodes CDR1 SGDLS and CDR2 YYNGEE. The CDR3 sequence is CASSARQGTDEQYF. In DNA, the CDR3 is TGTGCCAGCAGCGCTCGACAGGGGACGGACGAGCAGTACTTC.

The rearrangement links TRBV10-3 to TRBJ2-7; 7 bases agree with TRBD2. The CDR3 is 14 residues long. Trimming cost V 10 bases and J 6 bases; bases outside gene matches: 15. Germline V lookup: CDR1 ENHRY, CDR2 SYGVKD. CDR3 sequence reads: CATSLVRERGEQYF. The DNA of the CDR3 is TGTGCCACCTCCCTTGTGCGGGAGAGGGGCGAGCAGTACTTC.

This clone appeared many times. V gene TRBV15 combines with J gene TRBJ2-1; 7 bases agree with TRBD2. V shed 0 bases and J 4 bases; nucleotides not matched to a gene: 18. CDR3 size: 20 residues. CDR1 is LNHNV, CDR2 YYDKDF, per germline (reference sequence). CDR3 loop: CATSRDLFIGGTTPYNEQFF. DNA of the CDR3: TGTGCCACCAGCAGAGATCTCTTTATTGGCGGGACTACCCCATACAATGAGCAGTTCTTC.

This clone was seen just once. The V call is TRBV11-3, the J call TRBJ2-2, with 7 bases fitting TRBD1. The CDR3 runs 15 residues. The germline V gene encodes CDR1 SGHNT and CDR2 YENEEA. The V segment lost 5 bases and the J segment 2 bases; nucleotides outside the gene matches: 5. The CDR3 is CASSPGQLNTGELFF. The CDR3 nucleotides are TGTGCCAGCAGCCCGGGACAGTTAAACACCGGGGAGCTGTTTTTT.

The chain joins TRBV6-6 to TRBJ1-1; TRBD1 agrees at 11 bases. Germline trimming cut 5 bases from V and 4 bases from J; bases unmatched to any gene: 6. The CDR3 totals 15 residues. Germline CDR1 and CDR2: MNHNY and SVGAGI (reference sequence). The CDR3 DNA reads as TGTGCCAGCAGTAGCCCGGGACAGGGGGGCACTGAAGCTTTCTTT. This encodes CASSSPGQGGTEAFF.

The chain uses TRBV18 and TRBJ1-3, with D hard to call. This CDR3 has 13 residues. V was pared by 10 bases and J by 4 bases, with 14 bases between. Looked up from germline, CDR1 is KGHSH and CDR2 is LQKENI. This chain's CDR3 is CATNDLQGNTIYF. The CDR3 DNA follows: TGTGCCACGAACGACCTACAGGGAAACACCATATATTTT.

The chain carries TRBV27 and TRBJ2-3; 12 nucleotides match TRBD2. After removal of 5 bases from V and 6 bases from J, the junction contained 9 bases not matched to a gene. Germline V gives CDR1 MNHEY, CDR2 SMNVEV (reference sequence). This CDR3 has 16 residues. The CDR3 reads CASSRVLAGGVDTQYF. Here the CDR3 DNA reads TGTGCCAGCAGTCGAGTCCTAGCGGGAGGGGTGGATACGCAGTATTTT.

This chain uses TRBV11-2 with TRBJ1-1, with D perhaps matching TRBD1 (6 bases). V dropped 3 bases and J dropped 8 bases, with 13 bases sitting between them. Germline V CDR1 and CDR2: SGHAT, FQNNGV. This CDR3 comprises 13 residues. The CDR3 here is CASSFTGQAEAFF. The CDR3 region has the DNA TGTGCCAGCAGCTTCACGGGACAAGCAGAAGCTTTCTTT.

V and J are TRBV4-1 and TRBJ2-1, with 10 bases that match TRBD2. J lost 9 bases, V lost 0 bases, and 11 bases had no gene match. The CDR3 totals 17 residues. Germline V gene sequence: CDR1 MGHRA, CDR2 YSYEKL. The chain's CDR3 is CASSQDRASGSRAEQFF. DNA for the CDR3: TGCGCCAGCAGCCAAGATCGGGCTAGCGGGAGTCGGGCTGAGCAGTTCTTC.

The V call is TRBV14, the J call TRBJ2-7, with 7 bases aligning to TRBD2. CDR3 length: 14 amino acids. Germline V gene lookup returns CDR1 SGHDN and CDR2 FVKESK. Trimming took 4 bases from V and 3 from J; bases not matched to a gene: 6. In DNA, the CDR3 is TGTGCCAGCAGCCGCGATGGGAGGGTCTACGAGCAGTACTTC. This gives the protein CASSRDGRVYEQYF.

V gene TRBV30 combines with J gene TRBJ2-2; possible D gene TRBD2, 6 bases. The V gene's germline CDR1 is GTSNPN and CDR2 SVGIG (reference sequence). CDR3 length: 16 amino acids. Trimming took off 4 bases at V and 4 bases at J, with 19 bases between the two ends. Here the CDR3 DNA reads TGTGCCTGGACCCGGGGAACGGGAGTAGGCACCGGGGAGCTGTTTTTT. It codes for CAWTRGTGVGTGELFF.

The V gene is TRBV28, the J gene TRBJ1-5; 10 positions agree with TRBD1. CDR1 and CDR2 from the germline V gene are MDHEN and SYDVKM. The CDR3 has 17 residues. Unmatched junction bases numbered 16, after V lost 5 bases and J lost 9 bases. CDR3 amino acids: CASSPPTGGLGRVPQHF. The CDR3 DNA sequence: TGTGCCAGCAGTCCCCCGACAGGGGGCTTAGGGAGGGTGCCCCAGCATTTT.

The rearrangement uses TRBV6-5 and TRBJ2-5; D is undetermined. V lost 4 bases and J 5 bases, leaving 8 bases between the germline ends. Germline assignment: CDR1 MNHEY and CDR2 SVGAGI. The CDR3 length is 12 residues. The CDR3 loop is CASSSLEETQYF. The CDR3 DNA reads TGTGCCAGCAGTTCCCTCGAGGAGACCCAGTACTTC.

The chain uses TRBV5-1 and TRBJ2-7; 7 nucleotides agree with TRBD2. V was pared by 2 bases and J by 0 bases, with 2 bases of the junction left unmatched. The CDR3 length is 14 residues. In germline, CDR1 is SGHRS, CDR2 YFSETQ. The CDR3 DNA follows: TGCGCCAGCAGCTTAGGGAGGGACTCCTACGAGCAGTACTTC. Its translation: CASSLGRDSYEQYF.

The CDR3 is CASGIRDYDYEQYF. The CDR3 coding sequence is TGTGCTAGTGGTATCCGGGACTATGACTACGAGCAGTACTTC. The chain carries TRBV12-5 and TRBJ2-7, with 7 bases matching TRBD2. J lost 3 bases, V lost 5 bases, and 7 bases had no gene match. Germline V gene sequence: CDR1 LGHNT, CDR2 FRNRAP. CDR3 length: 14 residues.

This chain uses TRBV6-1 with TRBJ2-1; no clear D gene. V was cut by 0 bases and J by 6 bases, with 9 bases left in between. The germline gives CDR1 MNHNS, CDR2 SASEGT. This CDR3 spans 14 amino acids. The CDR3 nucleotides are TGTGCCAGCAGTGAAGCTGGCCCAGGCAATGAGCAGTTCTTC. Translated, it gives CASSEAGPGNEQFF.

This chain connects TRBV18 to TRBJ2-7, with D hard to call. Deletions cut 3 bases from V and 7 bases from J, with 13 bases between. The CDR3 contains 13 residues. Looked up from germline, CDR1 is KGHSH and CDR2 is LQKENI. The CDR3 DNA sequence: TGTGCCAGCTCACCTACTTCCGACCGGGAGCAGTACTTC. Protein product: CASSPTSDREQYF.

V usage is TRBV7-2 and J usage is TRBJ2-6; D gene ambiguous. There are 16 residues in the CDR3. V lost 5 bases, J lost 2 bases, and 13 bases lay in between. Germline CDR1 is SGHTA and CDR2 is FQGNSA. CDR3: CASSPASGAGANVLTF. The CDR3 DNA follows: TGTGCCAGCAGCCCGGCTTCGGGCGCTGGGGCCAACGTCCTGACTTTC. The complete variable domain, with remaining parts taken from reference TRBV7-2 and TRBJ2-6, reads GAGVSQSPSNKVTEKGKDVELRCDPISGHTALYWYRQSLGQGLEFLIYFQGNSAPDKSGLPSDRFSAERTGGSVSTLTIQRTQQEDSAVYLCASSPASGAGANVLTFGAGSRLTVL.

The count of this clone is one. V is TRBV5-4 and J is TRBJ2-7, with a tentative D call TRBD1 (6 bases). V was clipped by 2 bases and J by 4 bases, with 13 bases between them. The length of the CDR3 is 14 residues. Germline V gene lookup returns CDR1 SGHNT and CDR2 YYREEE (reference sequence). CDR3 sequence reads: CASSFSDSPYEQYF. The DNA for the CDR3 is TGTGCCAGCAGCTTCTCGGACAGCCCTTACGAGCAGTACTTC.

With respect to this clone: The sample has other DNA sequences that encode this CDR3 too. V is TRBV6-6 and J is TRBJ2-7; 8 nucleotides line up with TRBD1. The CDR3 has 13 residues. The junction had 4 bases not matched to a gene; V was cut back by 6 bases and J by 3 bases. Germline V gene data show CDR1 as MNHNY and CDR2 as SVGAGI (reference sequence). Written as DNA, the CDR3 is TGTGCCAGCAGCCTCGGACAGGGCTACGAGCAGTACTTC. It encodes CASSLGQGYEQYF.